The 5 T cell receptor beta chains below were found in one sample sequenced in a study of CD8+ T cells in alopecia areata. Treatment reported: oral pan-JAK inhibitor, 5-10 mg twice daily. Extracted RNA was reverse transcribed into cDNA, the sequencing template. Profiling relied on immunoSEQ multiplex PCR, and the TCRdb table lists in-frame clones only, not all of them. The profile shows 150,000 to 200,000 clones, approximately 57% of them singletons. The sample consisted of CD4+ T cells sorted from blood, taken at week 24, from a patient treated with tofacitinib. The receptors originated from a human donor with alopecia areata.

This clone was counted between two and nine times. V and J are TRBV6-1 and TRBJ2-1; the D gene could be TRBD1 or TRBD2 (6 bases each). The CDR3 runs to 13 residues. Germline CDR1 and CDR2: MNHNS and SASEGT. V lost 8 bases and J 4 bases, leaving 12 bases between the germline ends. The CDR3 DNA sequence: TGTGCCAGCGGCGGGGACACATACAATGAGCAGTTCTTC. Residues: CASGGDTYNEQFF.

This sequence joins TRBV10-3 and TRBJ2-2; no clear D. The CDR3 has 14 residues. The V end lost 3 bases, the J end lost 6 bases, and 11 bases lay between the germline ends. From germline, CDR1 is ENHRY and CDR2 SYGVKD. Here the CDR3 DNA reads TGTGCCATCAGTGACAACCCGGGCGCCGGGGAGCTGTTTTTT. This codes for CAISDNPGAGELFF.

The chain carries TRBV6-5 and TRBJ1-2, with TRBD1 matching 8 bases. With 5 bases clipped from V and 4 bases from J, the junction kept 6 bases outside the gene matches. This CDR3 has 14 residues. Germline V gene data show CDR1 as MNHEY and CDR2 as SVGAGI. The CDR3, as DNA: TGTGCCAGCAGTAGAGACAGGGGAGGCTATGGCTACACCTTC. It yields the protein CASSRDRGGYGYTF.

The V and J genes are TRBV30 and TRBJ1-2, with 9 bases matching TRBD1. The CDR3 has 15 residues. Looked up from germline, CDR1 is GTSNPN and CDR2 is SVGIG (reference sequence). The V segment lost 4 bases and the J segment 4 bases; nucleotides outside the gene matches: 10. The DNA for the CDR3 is TGTGCCTGGACCAGGGACAGGGCCTCTAGCTATGGCTACACCTTC. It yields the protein CAWTRDRASSYGYTF. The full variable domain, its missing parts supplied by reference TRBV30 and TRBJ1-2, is SQTIHQWPATLVQPVGSPLSLECTVEGTSNPNLYWYRQAAGRGLQLLFYSVGIGQISSEVPQNLSASRPQDRQFILSSKKLLLSDSGFYLCAWTRDRASSYGYTFGSGTRLTVV.

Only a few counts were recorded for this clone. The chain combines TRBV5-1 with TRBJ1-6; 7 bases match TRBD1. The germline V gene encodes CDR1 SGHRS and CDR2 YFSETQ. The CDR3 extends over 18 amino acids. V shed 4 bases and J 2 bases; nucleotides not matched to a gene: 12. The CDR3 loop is CASSAGPTGRTYNSPLHF. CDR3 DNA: TGCGCCAGCAGCGCCGGACCGACAGGGAGAACCTATAATTCACCCCTCCACTTT.